This T cell receptor beta chain emerged from a study of CD8 T cells in Susac syndrome. RNA, at about 0.45 to 1 ug, was reverse transcribed with random hexamers. TCRdb re-called the immunoSEQ multiplex PCR reads with MiXCR, one entry per CDR3 protein. This table holds 95,000 to 150,000 distinct CDR3 sequences, 90% to 95% found once. The ends were cut back, 5 bases at V and 8 bases at J, with 22 bases in the middle. Germline-derived CDR1 and CDR2 are GTSNPN and SVGIG (reference sequence). The CDR3 length is 15 residues. This clonotype was seen just once. TEMRA cells were FACS-enriched, with CD8+ and CD4+ T cells isolated negatively.

The rearrangement uses TRBV30 and TRBJ2-1; D is uncertain. The sequence was obtained from a human donor in good health. The sample taken for sequencing was CD4+ T cells from PBMCs. The CDR3 nucleotides are TGTGCCTGGGGGCAAGCTCGCTCGGTCAGCTATGAGCAGTTCTTC. Residues: CAWGQARSVSYEQFF.